This entry features one T cell receptor (beta chain) sequence. The V end lost 0 bases, the J end lost 4 bases, and 12 bases lay between the germline ends. This CDR3 has 15 amino acids. Germline lookup yields CDR1 MRHNA and CDR2 SNTAGT. The data originate from a study of blood T cell repertoires in COVID-19. Study-level information: There were acute and convalescent COVID-19 samples, and they came from the United States, Italy and Spain. The analysed material was cDNA or gDNA that came from T cells, B-cell-depleted T cells, or PBMCs.

The Seattle patients joined while their infection was active and were tracked longitudinally afterward. Authors' processing steps: Reference gene primers were amplified, and this amplification served to estimate nucleated cell counts. Here immunoSEQ multiplex PCR was the method, and the copy in TCRdb shows in-frame clones only, minus some. The V and J calls and clone size were taken over from that table, and D and trimming were inferred from the DNA. Of about 160,000 clones listed, around 87% are singletons. The gene calls are TRBV6-4 and TRBJ1-1; the D is unclear. The specimen was peripheral blood. This TCR came from a woman aged 70-85 years with COVID-19, enrolled during active disease. CDR3 amino acids: CASSDSAGGSTEAFF. The CDR3 DNA follows: TGTGCCAGCAGTGACTCTGCAGGTGGGAGCACTGAAGCTTTCTTT.